Each of the 14 T cell receptor beta chains below was sequenced from the same sample in a study of T cell responses to AZD1222 COVID-19 vaccine. Repertoires were generated with immunoSEQ multiplex PCR, while TCRdb's copy carries only in-frame clones and drops some. The table has around 100,000 clones, about 87% seen once. The sample here was peripheral blood, taken on day 0 of AZD1222 vaccination. These receptors were collected from an adult in good health.

CDR3 region: CASSRGGKETQYF. The CDR3 DNA is TGTGCCAGCAGCCGGGGGGGAAAAGAGACCCAGTACTTC. V and J are TRBV28 and TRBJ2-5; 8 bases are shared with TRBD2. V dropped 6 bases and J dropped 3; count of bases not matched to a gene: 3. In germline, CDR1 is MDHEN, CDR2 SYDVKM. The CDR3 length is 13 residues.

The chain couples TRBV5-4 to TRBJ1-4, with 8 bases that match TRBD1. Germline loops: CDR1 SGHNT, CDR2 YYREEE (reference sequence). The CDR3 is 14 amino acids. V lost 3 bases, J lost 7 bases, and 5 bases stayed unmatched. In DNA form, the CDR3 reads TGTGCCAGCAGCTCACAGGGGGTTGGTGAAAAACTGTTTTTT. This sequence encodes CASSSQGVGEKLFF. Combining the CDR3 with reference TRBV5-4 and TRBJ1-4 gives the whole variable domain ETGVTQSPTHLIKTRGQQVTLRCSSQSGHNTVSWYQQALGQGPQFIFQYYREEENGRGNFPPRFSGLQFPNYSSELNVNALELDDSALYLCASSSQGVGEKLFFGSGTQLSVL.

V usage is TRBV9 and J usage is TRBJ2-7; a possible D gene is TRBD2 (6 bases). CDR3 length: 14 residues. V shed 0 bases and J shed 2 bases, with 9 bases lying between them. CDR1 and CDR2 from the germline V gene are SGDLS and YYNGEE. Here the CDR3 reads CASSVGGGPYEQYF. The CDR3 DNA sequence: TGTGCCAGCAGCGTAGGGGGAGGACCCTACGAGCAGTACTTC. Drawing the rest from reference TRBV9 and TRBJ2-7, the complete variable domain is DSGVTQTPKHLITATGQRVTLRCSPRSGDLSVYWYQQSLDQGLQFLIQYYNGEERAKGNILERFSAQQFPDLHSELNLSSLELGDSALYFCASSVGGGPYEQYFGPGTRLTVT.

This sequence joins TRBV11-1 and TRBJ2-7; no clear D. The length of the CDR3 is 14 residues. The V gene lost 3 bases and the J gene lost 0 bases, with 9 bases spanning the gap. The germline gives CDR1 SGHAT, CDR2 FQDESV (reference sequence). Here the CDR3 DNA reads TGTGCCAGCAGCTTCGGAGACACCTCCTACGAGCAGTACTTC. Translating it yields CASSFGDTSYEQYF.

For the CDR3, the DNA is TGTGCCAGTAAGGGACGGGCCTCCGCCACTGAAGCTTTCTTT. Protein sequence: CASKGRASATEAFF. The V call is TRBV19, the J call TRBJ1-1; a possible D gene is TRBD1 (5 bases). Germline assignment: CDR1 LNHDA and CDR2 SQIVND (reference sequence). The CDR3 has 14 amino acids. Trimming stripped 7 bases from V and 4 bases from J, with 16 bases between.

V is TRBV18 and J is TRBJ1-2; 8 bases are shared with TRBD1. J lost 8 bases, V lost 4 bases, and 9 bases had no gene match. The V gene's germline CDR1 is KGHSH and CDR2 LQKENI. The CDR3 covers 14 residues. Here the CDR3 reads CASSLETGVTGYTF. The CDR3 DNA sequence: TGTGCCAGCTCACTCGAGACAGGGGTCACAGGCTACACCTTC.

The chain couples TRBV19 to TRBJ1-5; D is unclear. V was cut by 4 bases and J by 6 bases, with 28 bases left in between. This CDR3 region has 19 residues. The germline V gene has CDR1 LNHDA and CDR2 SQIVND (reference sequence). In nucleotides, the CDR3 is TGTGCCAGTAGTACTACGGTACGGGCATTCAGAGGATCGAGTCAGCCCCAGCATTTT. It encodes CASSTTVRAFRGSSQPQHF.

V and J are TRBV14 and TRBJ2-7; D is possibly TRBD1 (6 bases). CDR1 and CDR2 (germline): SGHDN, FVKESK. Trimming shortened V by 6 bases and J by 0 bases, and 12 bases separated the two germline ends. This CDR3 has 14 amino acids. The CDR3 DNA follows: TGTGCCAGCAGTAGCATCAGGGGCTCCTACGAGCAGTACTTC. As protein: CASSSIRGSYEQYF. Drawing the rest from reference TRBV14 and TRBJ2-7, the complete variable domain is EAGVTQFPSHSVIEKGQTVTLRCDPISGHDNLYWYRRVMGKEIKFLLHFVKESKQDESGMPNNRFLAERTGGTYSTLKVQPAELEDSGVYFCASSSIRGSYEQYFGPGTRLTVT.

This clone was detected only a few times. This chain joins TRBV10-2 and TRBJ2-7; D ambiguous. This CDR3 comprises 13 residues. The V end lost 6 bases, the J end lost 1 base, and 10 bases lay between the germline ends. Looked up from germline, CDR1 is WSHSY and CDR2 is SAAADI. CDR3: CASSVTVSYEQYF. The CDR3, as DNA: TGCGCCAGCAGCGTTACAGTGTCCTACGAGCAGTACTTC.

The chain is built from TRBV7-9 and TRBJ1-2, with a weak D call TRBD1 (5 bases). Trimming took 5 bases from V and 8 from J, leaving 9 bases between them. Germline CDR1 reads SEHNR; CDR2 reads FQNEAQ (reference sequence). The CDR3 is made up of 11 amino acids. The CDR3 DNA is TGTGCCAGCAGCCCTGGGGACGGCTACACCTTC. Encoded protein: CASSPGDGYTF. Using reference TRBV7-9 and TRBJ1-2 for the parts outside the CDR3, the full variable domain is DTGVSQNPRHKITKRGQNVTFRCDPISEHNRLYWYRQTLGQGPEFLTYFQNEAQLEKSRLLSDRFSAERPKGSFSTLEIQRTEQGDSAMYLCASSPGDGYTFGSGTRLTVV.

This rearrangement joins TRBV5-1 to TRBJ1-1; 8 positions agree with TRBD1. CDR3 length: 14 amino acids. Germline CDR1 SGHRS, CDR2 YFSETQ. V was pared by 5 bases and J by 7 bases, with 10 bases of the junction left unmatched. In nucleotides, the CDR3 is TGCGCCAGCAGTACTGACAGGGGAACAGGTGAAGCTTTCTTT. Translating it yields CASSTDRGTGEAFF.

The rearrangement uses TRBV28 and TRBJ1-1; no clear D. CDR1 is MDHEN and CDR2 is SYDVKM in the germline V gene. This CDR3 contains 15 residues. The germline V and J ends were trimmed by 2 bases and 1 base, with 11 bases remaining between them. The CDR3 reads CASSLVWGRNTEAFF. In DNA, the CDR3 is TGTGCCAGCAGTTTAGTATGGGGTCGGAACACTGAAGCTTTCTTT. Looking up the rest from reference TRBV28 and TRBJ1-1 gives the full variable domain: DVKVTQSSRYLVKRTGEKVFLECVQDMDHENMFWYRQDPGLGLRLIYFSYDVKMKEKGDIPEGYSVSREKKERFSLILESASTNQTSMYLCASSLVWGRNTEAFFGQGTRLTVV.

J is TRBJ2-1 and V is TRBV14; possible D gene TRBD2, 6 bases. This CDR3 spans 12 amino acids. Trimming removed 4 bases from V and 9 bases from J, with 10 bases in between. Germline CDR1 is SGHDN and CDR2 is FVKESK. The CDR3 DNA sequence: TGTGCCAGCAGCCCGGGAGTGGGTGAGCAGTTCTTC. Protein sequence: CASSPGVGEQFF.

The chain couples TRBV4-3 to TRBJ2-2, with D possibly being TRBD1 or TRBD2 (5 bases each). The CDR3 runs to 14 residues. Trimming stripped 0 bases from V and 6 bases from J, with 8 bases between. Germline V gives CDR1 LGHNA, CDR2 YSLEER. CDR3 region: CASSQDPGPGELFF. For the CDR3, the DNA is TGCGCCAGCAGCCAAGATCCGGGACCCGGGGAGCTGTTTTTT.